This TCR beta chain is drawn from a study of human T cells and chemical hapten exposure. Regarding the study as a whole: Significantly more large CDR3 similarity clusters were formed by expanded TCRs than by controls.

As to this clonotype: Its specificity is unknown.

In the original workflow: The median was roughly 100,000 TCRs per sample, ranging roughly 23,224 to 750,000. TCRdb redid the calling of the RACE reads with MiXCR, one entry per CDR3 protein. The V and J calls reflect TCRdb's pipeline rather than the authors' work. The table lists about 380,000 distinct CDR3 sequences, just under 6.5% of them singletons, with over 5.5% in the top ten. The ends were cut back, 7 bases at V and 6 bases at J, with 12 bases in the middle. Germline V gives CDR1 MNHNS, CDR2 SASEGT. This CDR3 has 13 amino acids. Time point in this sample: patch test 2, 6 weeks after DPC sensitization. Regarding treatment: therapeutic diphenylcyclopropenone sensitization with weekly scalp DPC.

The sequenced sample was whole blood, obtained in connection with sensitization to the hapten diphenylcyclopropenone (DPC). V gene TRBV6-1 combines with J gene TRBJ2-2; D unclear. The sequence was obtained from a woman between 18 and 29 years old with alopecia areata. Some clones in this sample may be carry-over from other donors' samples. The CDR3: CASMRPPAGELFF. In DNA form, the CDR3 reads TGTGCCAGCATGAGGCCCCCGGCCGGGGAGCTGTTTTTT.